These 19 T cell receptor beta chains came from one sample sequenced in a study of T cells in Graves' hyperthyroidism and ophthalmopathy. Amplification yielded TCR beta CDR3 regions, with RNA transcripts as the source. The primer set for the first-round RT-PCR of the TCR CDR3 was HTBI. MiXCR was run by TCRdb on the multiplex PCR reads, yielding one entry per CDR3 protein. The data hold 500,000 to 600,000 distinct CDR3 sequences, with around 17% observed a single time. The sequenced material came from blood. These receptors were collected from a young woman with Graves' hyperthyroidism.

The chain has TRBV30 and TRBJ2-2; weak D call: TRBD1 (6 bases). CDR3 length: 13 amino acids. Per germline, CDR1 GTSNPN and CDR2 SVGIG (reference sequence). V gave up 2 bases and J gave up 3 bases, with 7 bases separating them. The CDR3 sequence: CAWSWTDTGELFF. In nucleotides, the CDR3 is TGTGCCTGGAGTTGGACAGACACCGGGGAGCTGTTTTTT. Supplemented by reference TRBV30 and TRBJ2-2, the full variable domain reads SQTIHQWPATLVQPVGSPLSLECTVEGTSNPNLYWYRQAAGRGLQLLFYSVGIGQISSEVPQNLSASRPQDRQFILSSKKLLLSDSGFYLCAWSWTDTGELFFGEGSRLTVL.

J is TRBJ1-1 and V is TRBV14, with D maybe TRBD1 (5 bases). Germline loops: CDR1 SGHDN, CDR2 FVKESK. CDR3 length: 14 residues. V shed 3 bases and J shed 4 bases, with 12 bases lying between them. In nucleotides, the CDR3 is TGTGCCAGCAGCCACTTCAATGGGGGCACTGAAGCTTTCTTT. It codes for CASSHFNGGTEAFF.

This clonotype has a count of ten or more. V gene TRBV6-8 combines with J gene TRBJ1-6; tentatively, D is TRBD1 (6 bases). Looked up from germline, CDR1 is MNHGY and CDR2 is SAAAGT. Trimming left V 1 base short and J 1 base short, with 20 bases between. The CDR3 loop spans 20 amino acids. The CDR3 sequence: CASSYCGTSLGGSYNSPLHF. CDR3 DNA: TGTGCCAGCAGTTACTGCGGGACATCCTTAGGGGGATCCTATAATTCACCCCTCCACTTT.

This clonotype appeared a few times. The DNA of the CDR3 is TGTGCCAGCAGGAGCACTAGCGGGGGGGCCCGGAATGAGCAGTTCTTC. This encodes CASRSTSGGARNEQFF. V is TRBV12-3 or TRBV12-4 and J is TRBJ2-1, with 13 bases identical to TRBD2. The junction had 9 bases not matched to a gene; V was cut back by 6 bases and J by 7 bases. The CDR3 length is 16 residues.

J is TRBJ2-7 and V is TRBV29-1; 8 bases match TRBD1. Trimming at V came to 4 bases and at J to 3 bases, leaving 8 bases not matched to a gene. The CDR3 has 14 residues. The germline CDR1 and CDR2 sequences are SQVTM and ANQGSEA. In nucleotides, the CDR3 is TGCAGCGTTGGTAGTACAGGGGGAAACTACGAGCAGTACTTC. Protein product: CSVGSTGGNYEQYF.

This clonotype has a count of ten or more. The chain carries TRBV6-1 and TRBJ2-7; no clear D. This CDR3 is 15 amino acids long. Germline CDR1 MNHNS, CDR2 SASEGT. V lost 2 bases and J 6 bases, leaving 17 bases between the germline ends. The CDR3 coding sequence is TGTGCCAGCAGTGAAATCCTCTACCTGAATCGCGAGCAGTACTTC. Translation gives CASSEILYLNREQYF.

This clonotype was seen once. The chain recombines TRBV7-9 with TRBJ1-5; 8 bases align to TRBD1. Germline CDR1 and CDR2: SEHNR and FQNEAQ (reference sequence). The ends lost 5 bases at V and 10 bases at J; junction bases unmatched: 1. The CDR3 runs to 11 residues. The CDR3 here is CASSDRGPQHF. In DNA, the CDR3 is TGTGCCAGCAGCGACAGGGGTCCCCAGCATTTT. Variable domain in full (rest from reference TRBV7-9 and TRBJ1-5): DTGVSQNPRHKITKRGQNVTFRCDPISEHNRLYWYRQTLGQGPEFLTYFQNEAQLEKSRLLSDRFSAERPKGSFSTLEIQRTEQGDSAMYLCASSDRGPQHFGDGTRLSIL.

The sample holds a few counts of this clonotype. The chain employs TRBV24-1 and TRBJ2-6, with 9 bases identical to TRBD1. Trimming took 3 bases from V and 0 from J; bases not matched to a gene: 8. Looked up from germline, CDR1 is KGHDR and CDR2 is SFDVKD. The CDR3 loop spans 19 amino acids. The CDR3 nucleotides read TGTGCCACCAGTGATCCCCGACAGGGGGTTAGCTCTGGGGCCAACGTCCTGACTTTC. Amino acid sequence: CATSDPRQGVSSGANVLTF.

J is TRBJ2-3 and V is TRBV19; D is perhaps TRBD2 (5 bases). V dropped 3 bases and J dropped 5 bases, with 9 bases sitting between them. CDR3 size: 13 residues. Germline CDR1 and CDR2: LNHDA and SQIVND (reference sequence). CDR3 loop: CASSIVREDTQYF. The CDR3 coding sequence is TGTGCCAGTAGTATCGTTCGGGAAGATACGCAGTATTTT.

The sample holds many counts of this clonotype. The chain carries TRBV7-9 and TRBJ2-1; perhaps D is TRBD1 or TRBD2 (5 bases each). Germline V lookup: CDR1 SEHNR, CDR2 FQNEAQ (reference sequence). The V end lost 2 bases, the J end lost 9 bases, and 32 bases lay between the germline ends. The CDR3 has 20 residues. The CDR3 here is CASSLNGVFGAPRGWSEQFF. In DNA, the CDR3 is TGTGCCAGCAGCTTAAATGGTGTGTTTGGGGCCCCCCGGGGTTGGAGTGAGCAGTTCTTC.

This clonotype has ten or more counts. The CDR3 spells CSARTTSYEQYF. CDR3 DNA sequence: TGCAGTGCTAGGACCACCTCCTACGAGCAGTACTTC. The rearrangement links TRBV20-1 to TRBJ2-7; D is unclear. The V and J ends lost 3 bases and 0 bases respectively, with 6 bases between them. The CDR3 runs 12 residues. Germline V CDR1 and CDR2: DFQATT, SNEGSKA (reference sequence).

Ten or more counts support this clonotype. The chain carries TRBV28 and TRBJ2-3; D perhaps matches TRBD2 (7 bases). Germline V gene data show CDR1 as MDHEN and CDR2 as SYDVKM. The CDR3 has 15 residues. Deletions cut 5 bases from V and 3 bases from J, with 15 bases between. The CDR3 is CASSAWEGDTDTQYF. In DNA form, the CDR3 reads TGTGCCAGCAGTGCCTGGGAGGGGGATACAGATACGCAGTATTTT.

This clonotype was recorded at least ten times. This chain links TRBV28 with TRBJ2-7; TRBD2 agrees at 12 bases. CDR1 MDHEN and CDR2 SYDVKM come from the germline V gene. CDR3 length: 13 amino acids. J gave up 3 bases and V 8 bases, and 2 bases lay outside the gene matches. The CDR3 loop is CASELAGGYEQYF. CDR3 in DNA: TGTGCCAGCGAACTAGCGGGAGGCTACGAGCAGTACTTC.

In its sample, this clonotype was seen once. The chain combines TRBV24-1 with TRBJ2-3; no firm D call. Trimming shortened V by 7 bases and J by 6 bases, and 7 bases separated the two germline ends. Per the germline V gene, CDR1 is KGHDR and CDR2 is SFDVKD. The CDR3 spans 11 residues. The CDR3 sequence: CATRDGDTQYF. CDR3 coding DNA: TGTGCCACCAGGGACGGCGATACGCAGTATTTT.

This clonotype appeared many times. The chain employs TRBV20-1 and TRBJ2-7; 11 bases fit TRBD1. Germline loops: CDR1 DFQATT, CDR2 SNEGSKA (reference sequence). Trimming removed 1 base from V and 2 bases from J; junction bases left unmatched: 4. CDR3 length equals 15 residues. As DNA, the CDR3 is TGCAGTGCTAGAGGGGACAGGGGGGGGACCTACGAGCAGTACTTC. It codes for CSARGDRGGTYEQYF.

This clonotype has just a few counts. The rearrangement joins TRBV6-1 to TRBJ1-1; D is uncertain. The V and J ends lost 5 bases and 5 bases respectively, with 12 bases between them. Germline lookup yields CDR1 MNHNS and CDR2 SASEGT. This CDR3 has 13 amino acids. The CDR3: CASSLLTRTEAFF. The DNA of the CDR3 is TGTGCCAGCAGTCTGCTCACGAGGACTGAAGCTTTCTTT.

This clonotype was seen a handful of times. J is TRBJ2-3 and V is TRBV7-9; 12 bases align to TRBD2. The V segment lost 4 bases and the J segment 7 bases; nucleotides outside the gene matches: 6. CDR1 is SEHNR and CDR2 is FQNEAQ in the germline V gene (reference sequence). The CDR3 sequence is 15 residues long. This CDR3 is CASSSRTSGKHTQYF. The CDR3 nucleotides read TGTGCCAGCAGCTCTCGGACTAGCGGGAAACATACGCAGTATTTT.

This clonotype was picked up a small number of times. This rearrangement joins TRBV5-6 to TRBJ2-4; D could derive from TRBD1 or TRBD2 (5 bases each). Trimming shortened V by 5 bases and J by 1 base, and 13 bases separated the two germline ends. The germline V gene encodes CDR1 SGHDT and CDR2 YYEEEE. This CDR3 comprises 15 residues. CDR3 protein: CASRNGTGAKNIQYF. The CDR3 DNA is TGTGCCAGCAGAAACGGGACGGGGGCCAAAAACATTCAGTACTTC.

This clonotype was counted ten times or more. The gene calls are TRBV6-2 or TRBV6-3 and TRBJ1-2; D is undetermined. CDR1 and CDR2 from the germline V gene are MNHEY and SVGEGT. The CDR3 sequence is 13 residues long. V was trimmed by 4 bases and J by 8 bases, leaving 14 bases between them. CDR3 DNA: TGTGCCAGCAGTTCCTCGGACGTATACGGCTACACCTTC. Translation: CASSSSDVYGYTF.